This TCR beta chain appears in the sequencing data of a study of T cells in Graves' hyperthyroidism and ophthalmopathy (dated by TCRdb to 2018 to 2020). For context, the study as a whole: Peripheral blood samples were taken at initial diagnosis, before any treatment was given. A discovery cohort of about a hundred patients, approximately 44 with Graves' ophthalmopathy and fewer than 65 with stable Graves' hyperthyroidism, was used to find distinguishing TCR V-J signatures. Prospective prediction of ophthalmopathy was tested in an independent validation cohort consisting of about 20 hyperthyroidism patients and 15 to 17 patients who later progressed to ophthalmopathy. For training and testing, the 100 or so patients in the discovery cohort were randomly divided in a 7:3 ratio. The study also compared thyroid tissue and blood T-cell repertoires from several Graves' hyperthyroidism patients. Following sampling, methimazole starting at 30 mg daily was given to hyperthyroidism patients, and high-dose intravenous methylprednisolone was given to ophthalmopathy patients. The paper describes TCR Vbeta CDR3 sequencing of fewer than 150 peripheral blood samples, made up of about 40 ophthalmopathy patients, around 73 hyperthyroidism patients and some 17 progressor patients.

Notes on this clonotype: The target of this receptor is not known. One base away there is no much larger clone; base qualities are not given.

Stable Graves' hyperthyroidism was defined as the absence of progression to ophthalmopathy over 18 months of follow-up. Hyperthyroidism patients were newly diagnosed, with disease duration under 2 months, and aged 18 to 65 years. Any patient with an uncontrolled infection, another autoimmune disease, pregnancy or lactation was excluded. Diagnoses were based on clinical symptoms, serum thyroxine and TRAb, thyroid ultrasound and orbital computed tomography. PBMCs were isolated from more than 9 ml of fresh peripheral blood by Ficoll-Paque density gradient centrifugation. Trizol reagent was used to extract total RNA, and RNA quality was then checked on an Agilent 2100 Bioanalyzer. Counted from cysteine to phenylalanine, this CDR3 has 8 amino acids. Only the CDR3 part of the read is kept: 24 bases, read in frame from the first base. The trim is 6 bases for V and 4 bases for J, with a gap of 0 bases between the germline ends. According to the germline V gene, CDR1 reads SQVTM and CDR2 reads ANQGSEA.

On the study overall, not on this receptor specifically: Most expanded thyroid clonotypes (frequency above 0.001) were also detected in blood, a finding suggesting that blood repertoires may reflect thyroid immune responses. A 13 V-J signature model separated ophthalmopathy from stable hyperthyroidism, with 87.88% sensitivity and around 84% specificity in cross-validation and 80%/75% in testing. In validation, the model predicted progression to ophthalmopathy with 65% to 71% sensitivity and about 72% specificity, a median of around 6.6 months before onset. Sample size was not statistically predetermined, and blinding of investigators to group allocation was not performed.

The TCR beta CDR3 regions were amplified from RNA transcripts. For the first round of RT-PCR on the TCR CDR3, the HTBI primer set was used together with the Qiagen OneStep RT-PCR kit. Libraries were constructed in a second round of multiplex PCR, after which size selection and purification were performed. Libraries were sequenced paired-end with 100 bp reads on an Illumina HiSeq2000. In the source study's methods: SOAPnuke was used to process the raw data, removing reads that contained adapters or uncalled bases, had a mean Phred below 15, or lacked an exact match to the constant primer or identifier. High-quality paired reads were merged using COPE v1.2.5, and each unique nucleotide sequence was defined as a clonotype. MiTCR v1.1 was used to align clonotypes to the IMGT TRBV, TRBD and TRBJ reference segments. Analysis was restricted to V-J combinations with a frequency above 0.0001, which covered 99% to 99.2% of repertoires. The TCS score was defined as F50 (clonal expansion) divided by E x V (chaos), with BLOSUM62-based TCRdist calculated between CDR3 peptides within each V-J. Welch's t-statistics and random forest reduced 500 to 550 V-J features to 13, which were used in a naive Bayes classifier (R e1071). Using fastp trimming at Q25 and MiXCR clonotype assembly, TCRdb reanalyzed the public sequencing data and kept in-frame beta chains. Rows are combined by CDR3 protein, so each entry shows the most common genes and DNA. The V and J calls were determined by TCRdb, not by the authors. Present in this sample are over 200,000 distinct CDR3 sequences, roughly 17% of which were seen just once. The ten top clones hold around 50% of the sample.

The sequence links TRBV29-1 to TRBJ2-5; the D gene cannot be named for sure. This TCR derives from a man aged 50 to 60 with Graves' hyperthyroidism. The source material was blood. The CDR3 region reads CSVETQYF. The DNA sequence is given as TGCAGCGTAGAGACCCAGTACTTC.